This TCR beta chain is drawn from a study of PD-1 blockade in mismatch repair-deficient tumors. Study information: Patients had eleven to twelve mismatch repair-deficient cancer types, all previously treated and progressing. Study findings and constraints: After pembrolizumab, tumor-resident clones rose rapidly, then generally contracted before radiologic responses.

PCR or immunohistochemistry showed mismatch repair deficiency in every enrolled patient. TCRs were sequenced from a few patients responding to pembrolizumab. CDR3 size: 15 residues. V gave up 5 bases and J gave up 1 base, with 14 bases separating them. CDR1 MNHEY and CDR2 SMNVEV come from the germline V gene (reference sequence). Comments on this clone: Its antigen remains unidentified.

Profiling relied on immunoSEQ multiplex PCR, and the TCRdb table lists in-frame clones only, not all of them. The sample has around 50,000 clones, approximately 80% seen once; the top ten hold approximately 3.5%. The chain has TRBV27 and TRBJ1-1, with D maybe TRBD1 (5 bases). The input for sequencing was PBMCs, taken before pembrolizumab treatment. The TCR sequence derives from an adult with mismatch repair-deficient cancer. Here the CDR3 DNA reads TGTGCCAGCAGTCCATACGGGACGGCGAACACTGAAGCTTTCTTT. This translates into CASSPYGTANTEAFF.